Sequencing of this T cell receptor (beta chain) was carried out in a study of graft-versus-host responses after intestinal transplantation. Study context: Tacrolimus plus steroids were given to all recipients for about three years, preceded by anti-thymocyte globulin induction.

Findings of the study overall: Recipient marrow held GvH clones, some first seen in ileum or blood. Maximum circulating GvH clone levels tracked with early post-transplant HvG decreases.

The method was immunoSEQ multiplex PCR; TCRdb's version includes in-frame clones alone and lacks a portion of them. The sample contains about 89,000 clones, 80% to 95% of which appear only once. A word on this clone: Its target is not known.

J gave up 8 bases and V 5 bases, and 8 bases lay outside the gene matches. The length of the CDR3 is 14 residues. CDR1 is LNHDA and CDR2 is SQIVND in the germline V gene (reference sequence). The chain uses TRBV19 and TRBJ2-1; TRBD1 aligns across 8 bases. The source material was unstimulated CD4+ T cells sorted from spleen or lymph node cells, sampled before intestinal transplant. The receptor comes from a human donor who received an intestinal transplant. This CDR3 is CASSLLQGDDEQFF. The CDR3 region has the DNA TGTGCCAGTAGTCTACTACAGGGGGACGATGAGCAGTTCTTC. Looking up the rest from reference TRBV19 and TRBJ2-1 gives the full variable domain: DGGITQSPKYLFRKEGQNVTLSCEQNLNHDAMYWYRQDPGQGLRLIYYSQIVNDFQKGDIAEGYSVSREKKESFPLTVTSAQKNPTAFYLCASSLLQGDDEQFFGPGTRLTVL.